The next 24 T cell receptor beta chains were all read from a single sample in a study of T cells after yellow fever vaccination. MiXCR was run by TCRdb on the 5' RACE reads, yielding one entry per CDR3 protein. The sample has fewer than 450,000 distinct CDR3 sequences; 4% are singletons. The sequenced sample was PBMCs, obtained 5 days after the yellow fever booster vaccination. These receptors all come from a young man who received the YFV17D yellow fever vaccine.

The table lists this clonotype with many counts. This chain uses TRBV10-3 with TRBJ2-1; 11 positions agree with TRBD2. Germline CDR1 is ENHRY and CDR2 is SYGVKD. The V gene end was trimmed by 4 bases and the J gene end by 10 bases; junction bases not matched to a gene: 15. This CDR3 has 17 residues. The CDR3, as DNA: TGTGCCATCAGTGGCCCACTACCGGGACTAGCGGAGGGGGAGCAGTTCTTC. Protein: CAISGPLPGLAEGEQFF.

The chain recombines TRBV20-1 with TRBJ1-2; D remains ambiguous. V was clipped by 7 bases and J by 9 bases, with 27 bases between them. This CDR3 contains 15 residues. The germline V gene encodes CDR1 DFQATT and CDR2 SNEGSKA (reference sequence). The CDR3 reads CSGFPYLDGIYSYTF. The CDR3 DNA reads TGCAGTGGATTCCCCTACCTGGACGGAATTTATAGCTACACCTTC.

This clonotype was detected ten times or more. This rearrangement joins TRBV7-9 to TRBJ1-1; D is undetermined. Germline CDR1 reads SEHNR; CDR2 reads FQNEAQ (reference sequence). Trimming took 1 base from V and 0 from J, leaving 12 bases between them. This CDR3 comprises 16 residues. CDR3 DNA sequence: TGTGCCAGCAGCTTAGTCGGCAGAATCGTGAACACTGAAGCTTTCTTT. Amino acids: CASSLVGRIVNTEAFF.

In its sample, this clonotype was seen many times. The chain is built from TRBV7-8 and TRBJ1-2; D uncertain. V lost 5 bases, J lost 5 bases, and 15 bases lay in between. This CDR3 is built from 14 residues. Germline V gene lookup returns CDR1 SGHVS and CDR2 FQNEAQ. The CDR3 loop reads CASSLLTTGYGYTF. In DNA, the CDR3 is TGTGCCAGCAGCCTACTGACGACGGGGTATGGCTACACCTTC. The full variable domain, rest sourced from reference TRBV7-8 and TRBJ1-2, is GAGVSQSPRYKVAKRGQDVALRCDPISGHVSLFWYQQALGQGPEFLTYFQNEAQLDKSGLPSDRFFAERPEGSVSTLKIQRTQQEDSAVYLCASSLLTTGYGYTFGSGTRLTVV.

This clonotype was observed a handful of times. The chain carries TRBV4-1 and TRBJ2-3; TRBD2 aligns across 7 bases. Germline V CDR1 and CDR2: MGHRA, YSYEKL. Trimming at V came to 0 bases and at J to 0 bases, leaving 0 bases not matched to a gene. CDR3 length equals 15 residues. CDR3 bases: TGCGCCAGCAGCCAAGAGACTAGCAGCACAGATACGCAGTATTTT. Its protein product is CASSQETSSTDTQYF.

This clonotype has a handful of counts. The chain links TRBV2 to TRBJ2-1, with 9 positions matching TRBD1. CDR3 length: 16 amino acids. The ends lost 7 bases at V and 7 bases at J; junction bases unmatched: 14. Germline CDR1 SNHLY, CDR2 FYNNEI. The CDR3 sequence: CASTLGRGQGENEQFF. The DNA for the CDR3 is TGTGCCAGCACATTAGGTAGGGGACAGGGTGAGAATGAGCAGTTCTTC.

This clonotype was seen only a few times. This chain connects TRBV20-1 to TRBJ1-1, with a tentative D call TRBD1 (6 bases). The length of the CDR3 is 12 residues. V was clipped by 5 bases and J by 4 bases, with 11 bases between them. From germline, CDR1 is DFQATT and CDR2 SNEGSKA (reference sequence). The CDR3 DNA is TGCAGTGCTTCCGGGGGGGCCACTGAAGCTTTCTTT. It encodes CSASGGATEAFF.

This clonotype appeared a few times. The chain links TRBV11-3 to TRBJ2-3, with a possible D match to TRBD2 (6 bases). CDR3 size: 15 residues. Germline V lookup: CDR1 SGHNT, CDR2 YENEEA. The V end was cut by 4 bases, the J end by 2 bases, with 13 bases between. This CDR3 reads CASSSLGGDTDTQYF. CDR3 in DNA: TGTGCCAGCAGCTCCCTTGGCGGGGACACAGATACGCAGTATTTT.

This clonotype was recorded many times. The CDR3 reads CSASKGAATYEQYF. The CDR3 DNA is TGCAGTGCTTCTAAGGGCGCAGCCACCTACGAGCAGTACTTC. The chain couples TRBV20-1 to TRBJ2-7; D unclear. The CDR3 has 14 residues. Deletions cut 5 bases from V and 2 bases from J, with 16 bases between. The V gene's germline CDR1 is DFQATT and CDR2 SNEGSKA (reference sequence).

As DNA, the CDR3 is TGTGCCAGCAGTTACTTGGACAGCGTAAACACCGGGGAGCTGTTTTTT. Its translation: CASSYLDSVNTGELFF. The V and J genes are TRBV6-5 and TRBJ2-2; possible D gene TRBD1, 6 bases. Germline V gene lookup returns CDR1 MNHEY and CDR2 SVGAGI. This CDR3 contains 16 residues. V lost 1 base to trimming and J lost 2 bases, with 11 bases between them.

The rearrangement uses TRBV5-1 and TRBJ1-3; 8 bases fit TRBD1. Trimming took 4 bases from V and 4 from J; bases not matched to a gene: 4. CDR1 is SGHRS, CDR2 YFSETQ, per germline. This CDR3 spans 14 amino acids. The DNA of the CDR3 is TGCGCCAGCAGCGCCGGGACAGGCGGAAACACCATATATTTT. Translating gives CASSAGTGGNTIYF.

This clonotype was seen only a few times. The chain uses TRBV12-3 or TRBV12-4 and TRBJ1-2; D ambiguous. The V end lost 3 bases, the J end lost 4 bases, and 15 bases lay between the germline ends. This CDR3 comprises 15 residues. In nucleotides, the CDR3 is TGTGCCAGCAGTTTTTTTAGTGCCCGTGGCTATGGCTACACCTTC. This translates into CASSFFSARGYGYTF.

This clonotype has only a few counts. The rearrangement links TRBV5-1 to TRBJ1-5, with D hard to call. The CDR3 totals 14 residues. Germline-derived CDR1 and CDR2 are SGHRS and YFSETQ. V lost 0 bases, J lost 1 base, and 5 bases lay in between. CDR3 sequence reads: CASSLEPSNQPQHF. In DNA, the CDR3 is TGCGCCAGCAGCTTGGAACCCAGCAATCAGCCCCAGCATTTT.

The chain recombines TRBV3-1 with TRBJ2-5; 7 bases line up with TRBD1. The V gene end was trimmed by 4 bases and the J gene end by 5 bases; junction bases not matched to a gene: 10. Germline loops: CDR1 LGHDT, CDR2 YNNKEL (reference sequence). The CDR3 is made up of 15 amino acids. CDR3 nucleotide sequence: TGTGCCAGCAGCCGGTATCAGGGGGTGGGGGAGACCCAGTACTTC. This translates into CASSRYQGVGETQYF.

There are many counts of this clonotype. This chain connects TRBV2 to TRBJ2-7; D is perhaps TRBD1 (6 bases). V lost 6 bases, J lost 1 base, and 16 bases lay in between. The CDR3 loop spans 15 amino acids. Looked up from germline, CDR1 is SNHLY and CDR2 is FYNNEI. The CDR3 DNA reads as TGTGCCAGCAGCCCCACAGGGTTCGGGTCCTACGAGCAGTACGTC. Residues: CASSPTGFGSYEQYV.

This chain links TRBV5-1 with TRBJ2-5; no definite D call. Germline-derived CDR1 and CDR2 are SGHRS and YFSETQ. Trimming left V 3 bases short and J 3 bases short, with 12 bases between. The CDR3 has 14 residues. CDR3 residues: CASSSGGQEETQYF. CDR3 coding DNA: TGCGCCAGCAGCTCTGGCGGCCAGGAAGAGACCCAGTACTTC.

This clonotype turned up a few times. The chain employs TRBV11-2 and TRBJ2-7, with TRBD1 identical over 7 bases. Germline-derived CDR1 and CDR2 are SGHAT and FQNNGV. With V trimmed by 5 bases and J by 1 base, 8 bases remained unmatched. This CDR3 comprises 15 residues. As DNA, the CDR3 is TGTGCCAGCAGCCCTCGAGGGGGCAGGTCCTACGAGCAGTACTTC. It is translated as CASSPRGGRSYEQYF.

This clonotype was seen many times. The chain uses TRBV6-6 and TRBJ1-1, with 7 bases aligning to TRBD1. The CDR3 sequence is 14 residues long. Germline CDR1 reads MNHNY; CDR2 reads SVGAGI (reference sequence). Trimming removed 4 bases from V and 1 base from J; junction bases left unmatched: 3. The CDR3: CASSSGQTNTEAFF. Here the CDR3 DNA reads TGTGCCAGCAGTTCGGGACAGACGAACACTGAAGCTTTCTTT.

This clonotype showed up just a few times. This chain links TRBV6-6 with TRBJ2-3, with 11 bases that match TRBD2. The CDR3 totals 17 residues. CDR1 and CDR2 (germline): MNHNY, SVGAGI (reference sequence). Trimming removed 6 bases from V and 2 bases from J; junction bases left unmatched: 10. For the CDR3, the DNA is TGTGCCAGCAGACCCGCACTAGCGGGGGCGATCACAGATACGCAGTATTTT. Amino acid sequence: CASRPALAGAITDTQYF.

The CDR3, as DNA: TGTGCCAGCAGTTACATCTCAAGGCGGTCGGCGAACACTGAAGCTTTCTTT. Translated: CASSYISRRSANTEAFF. The chain recombines TRBV6-5 with TRBJ1-1; D uncertain. The germline CDR1 and CDR2 sequences are MNHEY and SVGAGI. Trimming left V 2 bases short and J 1 base short, with 17 bases between. The length of the CDR3 is 17 residues.

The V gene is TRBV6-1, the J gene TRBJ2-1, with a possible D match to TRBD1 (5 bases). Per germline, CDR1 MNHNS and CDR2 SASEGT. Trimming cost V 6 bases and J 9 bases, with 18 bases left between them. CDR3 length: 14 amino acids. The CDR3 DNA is TGTGCCAGCAGGTTAGGGGTTGCGTACCTTGAGCAGTTCTTC. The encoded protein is CASRLGVAYLEQFF.

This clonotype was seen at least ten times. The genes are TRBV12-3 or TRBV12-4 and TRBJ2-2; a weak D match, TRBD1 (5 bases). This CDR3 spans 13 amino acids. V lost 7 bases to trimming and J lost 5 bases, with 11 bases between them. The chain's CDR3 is CASTQGGTGELFF. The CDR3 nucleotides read TGTGCCAGCACGCAGGGTGGGACCGGGGAGCTGTTTTTT.

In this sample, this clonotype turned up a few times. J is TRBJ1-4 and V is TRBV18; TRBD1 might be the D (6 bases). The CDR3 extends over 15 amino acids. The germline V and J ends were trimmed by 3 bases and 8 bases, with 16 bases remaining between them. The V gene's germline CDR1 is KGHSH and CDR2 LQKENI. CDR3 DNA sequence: TGTGCCAGCTCACCGCGACAGGCGAGTTCGGAAAAACTGTTTTTT. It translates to CASSPRQASSEKLFF.

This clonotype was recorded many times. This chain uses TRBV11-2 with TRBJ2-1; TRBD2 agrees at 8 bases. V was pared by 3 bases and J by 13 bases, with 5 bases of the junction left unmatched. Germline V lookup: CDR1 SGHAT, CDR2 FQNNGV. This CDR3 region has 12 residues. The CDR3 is CASSLGGGRQFF. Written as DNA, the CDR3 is TGTGCCAGCAGCTTGGGCGGGGGGCGACAGTTCTTC.